These 12 T cell receptor beta chains were all obtained from the same sample, sequenced in a study of T cell repertoires in cytomegalovirus infection. Each CDR3 protein is one row after TCRdb ran MiXCR on the reads. The repertoire includes around 750,000 distinct CDR3 sequences, around a third of them detected once, and around 12% sits in the top ten. What these receptors recognize is not known. This specimen consisted of cultured CD8+ T cells from PBMCs, obtained from culture after CMV antigen stimulation. Every receptor here comes from a human donor in good health (CMV status not recorded). Some clones in this sample may be carry-over from other donors' samples.

The V and J genes are TRBV6-1 and TRBJ2-1; 8 nucleotides agree with TRBD2. The CDR3 has 14 amino acids. Germline CDR1 is MNHNS and CDR2 is SASEGT. With 6 bases clipped from V and 8 bases from J, the junction kept 9 bases outside the gene matches. The CDR3 here is CASSPGGAVDEQFF. The CDR3 nucleotides read TGTGCCAGCAGCCCGGGGGGGGCTGTGGATGAGCAGTTCTTC.

The CDR3, as DNA: TGTGCCAGCAGTTACGGGGGGGCGATAGATACGCAGTATTTT. Its translation is CASSYGGAIDTQYF. This chain connects TRBV6-5 to TRBJ2-3; D possibly corresponds to TRBD2 (7 bases). The V gene lost 2 bases and the J gene lost 5 bases, with 11 bases spanning the gap. Germline V lookup: CDR1 MNHEY, CDR2 SVGAGI. This CDR3 comprises 14 residues.

The chain couples TRBV20-1 to TRBJ1-4; no clear D gene. The CDR3 loop spans 16 amino acids. Per germline, CDR1 DFQATT and CDR2 SNEGSKA (reference sequence). The V gene lost 0 bases and the J gene lost 0 bases, with 11 bases spanning the gap. In DNA form, the CDR3 reads TGCAGTGCTAGAGAGTGGCCTTCTACAACTAATGAAAAACTGTTTTTT. Protein product: CSAREWPSTTNEKLFF.

The CDR3 is CVTLPRAHYGYTF. The CDR3 DNA follows: TGTGTTACCCTTCCCAGGGCGCACTATGGCTACACCTTC. The gene calls are TRBV12-3 or TRBV12-4 and TRBJ1-2, with D possibly TRBD1 on 5 matching bases. The CDR3 spans 13 residues.

This chain uses TRBV10-3 with TRBJ1-3; D is unclear. The V gene lost 9 bases and the J gene lost 4 bases, with 7 bases spanning the gap. The germline V gene has CDR1 ENHRY and CDR2 SYGVKD. The CDR3 is made up of 11 amino acids. The CDR3 sequence is CAIAIGNTIYF. The CDR3 nucleotides are TGTGCCATAGCCATCGGAAACACCATATATTTT.

This clonotype was recorded a few times. The gene calls are TRBV4-1 and TRBJ2-4, with D possibly being TRBD2 (5 bases). Germline CDR1 reads MGHRA; CDR2 reads YSYEKL. The CDR3 loop spans 15 amino acids. V was cut by 0 bases and J by 8 bases, with 14 bases left in between. CDR3 residues: CASSQEPGSRDIQYF. The CDR3 DNA sequence: TGCGCCAGCAGCCAAGAACCGGGGTCGAGGGACATTCAGTACTTC.

The chain links TRBV15 to TRBJ2-5; a weak D match, TRBD1 (5 bases). V was shortened by 3 bases and J by 4 bases, with 9 bases between the two germline ends. The germline CDR1 and CDR2 sequences are LNHNV and YYDKDF (reference sequence). This CDR3 comprises 13 residues. The CDR3 region is CATSRDKGETQYF. The DNA for the CDR3 is TGTGCCACCAGCAGGGACAAGGGAGAGACCCAGTACTTC.

The rearrangement links TRBV2 to TRBJ1-1; a possible D gene is TRBD1 (6 bases). The CDR3 is 11 amino acids. Trimming stripped 4 bases from V and 7 bases from J, with 7 bases between. Germline V CDR1 and CDR2: SNHLY, FYNNEI. In DNA form, the CDR3 reads TGTGCCAGCAGTGGGGACATTGAAGCTTTCTTT. It codes for CASSGDIEAFF. The full variable domain, completed using reference TRBV2 and TRBJ1-1, is EPEVTQTPSHQVTQMGQEVILRCVPISNHLYFYWYRQILGQKVEFLVSFYNNEISEKSEIFDDQFSVERPDGSNFTLKIRSTKLEDSAMYFCASSGDIEAFFGQGTRLTVV.

This chain connects TRBV29-1 to TRBJ1-1; D is ambiguous. V was trimmed by 7 bases and J by 0 bases, leaving 6 bases between them. CDR1 and CDR2 from the germline V gene are SQVTM and ANQGSEA. The length of the CDR3 is 11 residues. The CDR3 is CSATVNTEAFF. CDR3 nucleotide sequence: TGCAGCGCGACCGTGAACACTGAAGCTTTCTTT.

This clonotype has a handful of counts. The chain uses TRBV10-3 and TRBJ2-1; weak D call: TRBD2 (5 bases). The CDR3 totals 14 residues. Looked up from germline, CDR1 is ENHRY and CDR2 is SYGVKD. The V and J ends lost 7 bases and 6 bases respectively, with 16 bases between them. The CDR3 DNA is TGTGCCATCAATCCAACTAGTTCGGCCAATGAGCAGTTCTTC. The encoded protein is CAINPTSSANEQFF.

The chain combines TRBV7-9 with TRBJ1-6; the D gene is possibly TRBD1 (6 bases). The CDR3 extends over 15 amino acids. Germline assignment: CDR1 SEHNR and CDR2 FQNEAQ (reference sequence). Trimming cost V 5 bases and J 7 bases, with 15 bases left between them. CDR3 nucleotides: TGTGCCAGCAGCCCTCCAACAGGGACCAATTCACCCCTCCACTTT. Protein sequence: CASSPPTGTNSPLHF.

There are a few counts of this clonotype. This chain connects TRBV6-4 to TRBJ1-1, with 12 positions matching TRBD1. The CDR3 runs 17 residues. The ends lost 3 bases at V and 0 bases at J; junction bases unmatched: 5. CDR1 is MRHNA and CDR2 is SNTAGT in the germline V gene. In DNA, the CDR3 is TGTGCCAGCAGTGAGTGGGGACAGGGGGCGATGAACACTGAAGCTTTCTTT. It specifies CASSEWGQGAMNTEAFF.